This T cell receptor beta chain was profiled in a study of Ad26.COV2.S vaccination and SARS-CoV-2 variants. Indicated treatment: about 20 received Ad26.COV2.S at low or high dose, single or two shots; a few received placebo; per-sample allocation not given. Collection of samples fell on day 63 after the first vaccine or placebo injection. V was trimmed by 5 bases and J by 6 bases, leaving 8 bases between them. The CDR3 contains 12 residues. The germline gives CDR1 SEHNR, CDR2 FQNEAQ (reference sequence). The repertoire was sequenced with immunoSEQ multiplex PCR; TCRdb's copy has only in-frame clones and lacks some. The sample records 500,000 or so clones, roughly 87% being singletons.

The rearrangement uses TRBV7-9 and TRBJ2-1; D call uncertain. This clonotype originated in a person aged 18 to 65 who received the Ad26.COV2.S COVID-19 vaccine or a placebo. Sample: peripheral blood, taken in a trial of Ad26.COV2.S vaccine versus placebo. In nucleotides, the CDR3 is TGTGCCAGCAGCCGCTGGGCCAATGAGCAGTTCTTC. Amino acids: CASSRWANEQFF. The full variable domain, with the rest looked up from reference TRBV7-9 and TRBJ2-1, is DTGVSQNPRHKITKRGQNVTFRCDPISEHNRLYWYRQTLGQGPEFLTYFQNEAQLEKSRLLSDRFSAERPKGSFSTLEIQRTEQGDSAMYLCASSRWANEQFFGPGTRLTVL.